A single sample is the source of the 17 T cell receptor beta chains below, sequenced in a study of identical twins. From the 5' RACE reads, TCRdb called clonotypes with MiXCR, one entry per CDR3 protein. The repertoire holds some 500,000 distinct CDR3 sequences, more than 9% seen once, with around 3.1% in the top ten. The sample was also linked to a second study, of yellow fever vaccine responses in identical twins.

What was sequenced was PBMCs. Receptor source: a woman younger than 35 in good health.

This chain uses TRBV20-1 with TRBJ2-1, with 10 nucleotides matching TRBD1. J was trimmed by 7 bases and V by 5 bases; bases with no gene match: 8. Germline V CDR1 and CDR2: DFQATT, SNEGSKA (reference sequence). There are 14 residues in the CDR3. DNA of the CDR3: TGCAGTGCTGGCGGGGGGACAGGGGTGAATGAGCAGTTCTTC. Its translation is CSAGGGTGVNEQFF.

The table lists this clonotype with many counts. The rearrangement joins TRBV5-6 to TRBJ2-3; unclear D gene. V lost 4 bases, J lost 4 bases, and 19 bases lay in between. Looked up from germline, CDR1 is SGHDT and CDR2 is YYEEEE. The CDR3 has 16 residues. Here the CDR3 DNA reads TGTGCCAGCAGCCAAGCCCCCCGGTGGGTCCCAGATACGCAGTATTTT. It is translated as CASSQAPRWVPDTQYF.

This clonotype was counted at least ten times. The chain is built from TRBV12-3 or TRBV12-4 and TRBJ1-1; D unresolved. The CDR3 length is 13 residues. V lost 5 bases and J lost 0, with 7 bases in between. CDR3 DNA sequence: TGTGCCAGCAGTGGACGGTTGAACACTGAAGCTTTCTTT. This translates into CASSGRLNTEAFF.

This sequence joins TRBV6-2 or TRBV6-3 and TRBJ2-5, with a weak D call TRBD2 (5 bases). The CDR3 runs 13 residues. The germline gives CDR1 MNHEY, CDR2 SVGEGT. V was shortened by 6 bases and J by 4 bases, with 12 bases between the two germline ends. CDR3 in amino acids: CASRDSARETQYF. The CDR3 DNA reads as TGTGCCAGCAGGGACTCCGCCCGAGAGACCCAGTACTTC.

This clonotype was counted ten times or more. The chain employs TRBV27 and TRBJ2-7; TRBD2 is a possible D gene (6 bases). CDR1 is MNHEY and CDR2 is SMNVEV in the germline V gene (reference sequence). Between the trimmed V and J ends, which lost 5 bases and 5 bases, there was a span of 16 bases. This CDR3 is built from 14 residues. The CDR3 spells CASSLSRGRNEQYF. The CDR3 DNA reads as TGTGCCAGCAGTCTGTCCCGGGGGAGGAACGAGCAGTACTTC.

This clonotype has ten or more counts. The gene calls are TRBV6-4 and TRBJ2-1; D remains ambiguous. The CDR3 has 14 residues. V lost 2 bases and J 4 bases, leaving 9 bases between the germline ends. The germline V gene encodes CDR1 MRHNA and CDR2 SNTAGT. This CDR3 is CASSDESEYNEQFF. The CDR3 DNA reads TGTGCCAGCAGTGACGAGTCAGAGTACAATGAGCAGTTCTTC.

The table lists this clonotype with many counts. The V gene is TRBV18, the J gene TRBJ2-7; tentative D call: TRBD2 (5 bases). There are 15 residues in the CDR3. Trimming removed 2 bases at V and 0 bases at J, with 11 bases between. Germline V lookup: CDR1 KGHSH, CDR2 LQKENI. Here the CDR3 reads CASSPGLANSYEQYF. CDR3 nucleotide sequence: TGTGCCAGCTCACCAGGGCTAGCCAACTCCTACGAGCAGTACTTC.

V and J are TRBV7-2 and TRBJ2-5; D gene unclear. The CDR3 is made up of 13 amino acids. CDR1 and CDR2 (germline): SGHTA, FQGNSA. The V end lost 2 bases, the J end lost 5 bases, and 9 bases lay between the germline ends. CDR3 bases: TGTGCCAGCAGCTTACGGCGCTTGGAGACCCAGTACTTC. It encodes CASSLRRLETQYF.

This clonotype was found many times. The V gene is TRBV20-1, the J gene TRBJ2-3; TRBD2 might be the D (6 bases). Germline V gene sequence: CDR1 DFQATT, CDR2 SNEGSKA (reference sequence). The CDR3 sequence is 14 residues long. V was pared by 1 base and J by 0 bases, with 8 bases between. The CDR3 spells CSARVSGSTDTQYF. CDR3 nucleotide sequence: TGCAGTGCTAGAGTAAGCGGGAGCACAGATACGCAGTATTTT.

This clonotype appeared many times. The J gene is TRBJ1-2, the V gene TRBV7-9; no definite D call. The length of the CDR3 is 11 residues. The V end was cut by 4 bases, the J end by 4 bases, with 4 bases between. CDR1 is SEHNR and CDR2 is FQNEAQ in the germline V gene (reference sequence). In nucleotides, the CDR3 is TGTGCCAGCAGCTCGGGCTATGGCTACACCTTC. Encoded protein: CASSSGYGYTF.

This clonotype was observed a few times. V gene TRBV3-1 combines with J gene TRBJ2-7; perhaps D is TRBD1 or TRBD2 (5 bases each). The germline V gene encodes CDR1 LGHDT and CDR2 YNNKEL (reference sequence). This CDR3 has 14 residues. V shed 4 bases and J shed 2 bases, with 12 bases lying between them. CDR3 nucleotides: TGTGCCAGCAGCCCTAGGGACGTAACCTACGAGCAGTACTTC. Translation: CASSPRDVTYEQYF.

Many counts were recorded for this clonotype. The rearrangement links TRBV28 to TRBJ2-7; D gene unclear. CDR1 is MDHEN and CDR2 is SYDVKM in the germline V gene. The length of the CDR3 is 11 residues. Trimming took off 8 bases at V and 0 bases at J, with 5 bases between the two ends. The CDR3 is CASYSSYEQYF. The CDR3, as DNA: TGTGCCAGCTACAGCTCCTACGAGCAGTACTTC.

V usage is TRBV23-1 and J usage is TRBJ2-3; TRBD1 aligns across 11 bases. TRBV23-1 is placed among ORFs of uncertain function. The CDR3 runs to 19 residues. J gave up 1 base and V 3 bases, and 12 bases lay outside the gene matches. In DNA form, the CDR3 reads TGCGCCAGCAGTCATCCAGGGACAGGGGGATCGTGGGGCACAGATACGCAGTATTTT. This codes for CASSHPGTGGSWGTDTQYF.

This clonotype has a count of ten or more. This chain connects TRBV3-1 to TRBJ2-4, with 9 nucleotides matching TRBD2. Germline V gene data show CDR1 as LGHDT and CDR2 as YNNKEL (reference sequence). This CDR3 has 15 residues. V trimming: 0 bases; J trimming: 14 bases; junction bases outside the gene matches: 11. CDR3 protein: CASSQDRVAGALEYF. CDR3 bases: TGTGCCAGCAGCCAAGATCGAGTAGCGGGGGCCCTGGAGTACTTC.

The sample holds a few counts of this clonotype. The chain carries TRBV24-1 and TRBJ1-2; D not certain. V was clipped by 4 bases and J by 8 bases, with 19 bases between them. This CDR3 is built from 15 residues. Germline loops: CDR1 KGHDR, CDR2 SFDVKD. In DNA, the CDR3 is TGTGCCACCAGTGAGCCGGACGGTCTGGTGAGAGGCTACACCTTC. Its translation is CATSEPDGLVRGYTF.

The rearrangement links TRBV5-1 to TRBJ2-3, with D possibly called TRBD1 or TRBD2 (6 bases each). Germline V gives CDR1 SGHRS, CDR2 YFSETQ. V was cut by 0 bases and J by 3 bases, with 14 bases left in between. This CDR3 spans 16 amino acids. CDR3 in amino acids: CASSLARGLGTDTQYF. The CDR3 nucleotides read TGCGCCAGCAGCTTGGCCCGGGGGCTCGGTACAGATACGCAGTATTTT.

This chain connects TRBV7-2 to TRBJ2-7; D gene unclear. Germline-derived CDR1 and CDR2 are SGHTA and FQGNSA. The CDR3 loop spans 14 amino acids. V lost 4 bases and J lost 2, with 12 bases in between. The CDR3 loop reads CASSWDAGTYEQYF. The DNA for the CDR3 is TGTGCCAGCAGCTGGGATGCAGGCACCTACGAGCAGTACTTC. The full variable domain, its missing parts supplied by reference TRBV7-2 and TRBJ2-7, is GAGVSQSPSNKVTEKGKDVELRCDPISGHTALYWYRQSLGQGLEFLIYFQGNSAPDKSGLPSDRFSAERTGGSVSTLTIQRTQQEDSAVYLCASSWDAGTYEQYFGPGTRLTVT.